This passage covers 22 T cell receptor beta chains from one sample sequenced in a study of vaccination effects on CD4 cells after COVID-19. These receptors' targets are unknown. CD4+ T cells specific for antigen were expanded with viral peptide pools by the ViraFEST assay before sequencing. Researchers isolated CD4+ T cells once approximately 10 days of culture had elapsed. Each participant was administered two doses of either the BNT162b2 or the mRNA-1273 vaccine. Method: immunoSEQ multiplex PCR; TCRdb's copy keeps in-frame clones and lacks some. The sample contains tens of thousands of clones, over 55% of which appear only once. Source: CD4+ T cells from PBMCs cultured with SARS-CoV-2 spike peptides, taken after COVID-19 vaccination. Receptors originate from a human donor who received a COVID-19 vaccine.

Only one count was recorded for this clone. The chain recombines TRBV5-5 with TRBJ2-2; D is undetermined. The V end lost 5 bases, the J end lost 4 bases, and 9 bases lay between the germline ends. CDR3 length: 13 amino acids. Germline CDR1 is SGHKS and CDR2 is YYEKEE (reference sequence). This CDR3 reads CASSYQTTGELFF. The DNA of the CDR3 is TGTGCCAGCAGTTATCAAACCACCGGGGAGCTGTTTTTT.

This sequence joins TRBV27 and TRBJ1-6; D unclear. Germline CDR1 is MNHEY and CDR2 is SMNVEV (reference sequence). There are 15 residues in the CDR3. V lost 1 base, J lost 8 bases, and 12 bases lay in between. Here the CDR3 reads CASSLYGVAHSPLHF. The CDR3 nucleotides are TGTGCCAGCAGTTTATATGGGGTTGCGCATTCACCCCTCCACTTT.

CDR3 bases: TGTGCCAGCTCACCAATAAATCCCCAGGGAGCCGGGGAGCTGTTTTTT. Translating it yields CASSPINPQGAGELFF. The chain has TRBV18 and TRBJ2-2; tentatively, D is TRBD1 or TRBD2 (5 bases each). The CDR3 loop spans 16 amino acids. Germline V gene sequence: CDR1 KGHSH, CDR2 LQKENI. V was clipped by 2 bases and J by 6 bases, with 16 bases between them.

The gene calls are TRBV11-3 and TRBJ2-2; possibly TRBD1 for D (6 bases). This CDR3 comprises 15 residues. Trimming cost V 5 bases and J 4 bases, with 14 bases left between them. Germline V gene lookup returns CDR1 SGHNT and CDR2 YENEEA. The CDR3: CASSPMGHSTGELFF. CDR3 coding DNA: TGTGCCAGCAGCCCGATGGGACATTCCACCGGGGAGCTGTTTTTT.

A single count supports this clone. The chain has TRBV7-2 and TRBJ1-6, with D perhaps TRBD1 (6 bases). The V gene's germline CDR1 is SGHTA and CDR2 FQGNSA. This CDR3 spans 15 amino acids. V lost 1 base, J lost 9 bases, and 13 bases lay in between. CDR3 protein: CASSLGSQGGSPLHF. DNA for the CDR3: TGTGCCAGCAGCTTAGGATCACAGGGAGGTTCACCCCTCCACTTT.

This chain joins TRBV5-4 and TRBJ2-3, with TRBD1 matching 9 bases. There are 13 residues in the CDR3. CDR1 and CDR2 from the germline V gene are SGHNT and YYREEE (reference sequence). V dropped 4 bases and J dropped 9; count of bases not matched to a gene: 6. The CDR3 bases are TGTGCCAGCAGCCCTGACAGGGGGGGCACGCAGTATTTT. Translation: CASSPDRGGTQYF.

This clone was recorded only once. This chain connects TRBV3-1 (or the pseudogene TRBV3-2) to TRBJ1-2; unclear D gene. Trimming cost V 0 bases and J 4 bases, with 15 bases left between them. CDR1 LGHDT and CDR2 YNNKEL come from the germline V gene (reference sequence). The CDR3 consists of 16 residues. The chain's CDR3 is CASSQDWAGLSYGYTF. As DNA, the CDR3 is TGTGCCAGCAGCCAAGACTGGGCCGGGCTTAGCTATGGCTACACCTTC.

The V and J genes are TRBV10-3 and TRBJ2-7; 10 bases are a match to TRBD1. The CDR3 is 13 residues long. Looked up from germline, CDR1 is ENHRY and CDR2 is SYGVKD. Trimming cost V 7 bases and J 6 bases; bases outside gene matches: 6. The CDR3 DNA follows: TGTGCCATCACCGGGACAGGGGATGGCGAGCAGTACTTC. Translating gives CAITGTGDGEQYF.

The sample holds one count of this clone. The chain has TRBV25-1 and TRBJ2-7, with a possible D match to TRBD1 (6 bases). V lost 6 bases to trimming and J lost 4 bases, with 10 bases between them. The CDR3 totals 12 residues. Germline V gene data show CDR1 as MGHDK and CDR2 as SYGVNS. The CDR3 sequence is CASRQGGYEQYF. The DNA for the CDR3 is TGTGCCAGCAGACAGGGTGGATACGAGCAGTACTTC.

The CDR3, as DNA: TGTGCCAGCAGCGAAACGACAGGGTCTGGAAACACCATATATTTT. It codes for CASSETTGSGNTIYF. V and J are TRBV7-9 and TRBJ1-3; TRBD1 matches 7 bases. Germline loops: CDR1 SEHNR, CDR2 FQNEAQ (reference sequence). With V trimmed by 5 bases and J by 1 base, 5 bases remained unmatched. The CDR3 totals 15 residues.

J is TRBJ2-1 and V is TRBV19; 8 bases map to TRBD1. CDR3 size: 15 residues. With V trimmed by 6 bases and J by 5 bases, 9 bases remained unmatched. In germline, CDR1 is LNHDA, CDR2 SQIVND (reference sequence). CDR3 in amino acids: CASREGDRPHNEQFF. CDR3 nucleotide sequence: TGTGCCAGTAGAGAGGGGGACAGGCCCCACAATGAGCAGTTCTTC.

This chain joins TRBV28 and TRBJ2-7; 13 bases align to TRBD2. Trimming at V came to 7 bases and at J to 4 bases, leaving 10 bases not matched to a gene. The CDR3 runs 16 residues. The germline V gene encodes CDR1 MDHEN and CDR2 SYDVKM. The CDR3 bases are TGTGCCAGCACGAAATCCGGGACTAGCGGGATTTACGAGCAGTACTTC. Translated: CASTKSGTSGIYEQYF.

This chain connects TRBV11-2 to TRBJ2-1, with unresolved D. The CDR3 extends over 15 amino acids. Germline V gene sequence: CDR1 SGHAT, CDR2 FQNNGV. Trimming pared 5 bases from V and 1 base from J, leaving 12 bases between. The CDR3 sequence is CASSVLGRSYNEQFF. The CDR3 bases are TGTGCCAGCAGCGTCCTCGGTAGATCCTACAATGAGCAGTTCTTC. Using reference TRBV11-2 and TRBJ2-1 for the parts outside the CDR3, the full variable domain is EAGVAQSPRYKIIEKRQSVAFWCNPISGHATLYWYQQILGQGPKLLIQFQNNGVVDDSQLPKDRFSAERLKGVDSTLKIQPAKLEDSAVYLCASSVLGRSYNEQFFGPGTRLTVL.

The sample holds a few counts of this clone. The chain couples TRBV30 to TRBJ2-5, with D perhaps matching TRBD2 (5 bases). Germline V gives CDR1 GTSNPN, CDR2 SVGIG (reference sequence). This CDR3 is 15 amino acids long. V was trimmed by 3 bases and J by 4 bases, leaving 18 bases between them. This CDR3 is CAWRDPGGSGETQYF. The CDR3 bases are TGTGCCTGGAGGGACCCAGGAGGATCGGGAGAGACCCAGTACTTC.

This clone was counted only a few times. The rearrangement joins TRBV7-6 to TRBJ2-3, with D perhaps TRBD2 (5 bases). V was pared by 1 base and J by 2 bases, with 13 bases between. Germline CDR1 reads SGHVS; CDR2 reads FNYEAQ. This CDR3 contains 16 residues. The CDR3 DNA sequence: TGTGCCAGCAGCTTAGAGGGTCGGACTCCCACAGATACGCAGTATTTT. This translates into CASSLEGRTPTDTQYF.

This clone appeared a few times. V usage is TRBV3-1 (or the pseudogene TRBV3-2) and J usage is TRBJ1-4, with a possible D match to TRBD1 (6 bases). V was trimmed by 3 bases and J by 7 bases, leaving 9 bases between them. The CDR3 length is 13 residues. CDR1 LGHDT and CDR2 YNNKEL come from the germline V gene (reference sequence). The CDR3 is CASSQGAIEKLFF. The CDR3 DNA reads TGTGCCAGCAGCCAGGGGGCTATTGAAAAACTGTTTTTT.

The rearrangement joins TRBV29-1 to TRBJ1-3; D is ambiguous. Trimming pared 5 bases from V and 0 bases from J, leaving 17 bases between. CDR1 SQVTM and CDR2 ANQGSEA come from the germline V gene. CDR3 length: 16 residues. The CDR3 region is CSVQVMQESSGNTIYF. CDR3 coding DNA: TGCAGCGTTCAAGTCATGCAGGAGAGCTCTGGAAACACCATATATTTT.

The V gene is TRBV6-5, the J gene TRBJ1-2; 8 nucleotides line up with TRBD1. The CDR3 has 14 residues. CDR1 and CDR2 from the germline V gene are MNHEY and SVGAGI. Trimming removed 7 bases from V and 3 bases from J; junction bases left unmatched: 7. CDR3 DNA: TGTGCCAGCAACCCAGGACAGGGAGACTATGGCTACACCTTC. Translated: CASNPGQGDYGYTF.

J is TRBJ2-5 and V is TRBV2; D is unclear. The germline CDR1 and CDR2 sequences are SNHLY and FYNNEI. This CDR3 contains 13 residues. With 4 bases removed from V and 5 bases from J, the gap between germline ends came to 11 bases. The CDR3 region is CASSALLGETQYF. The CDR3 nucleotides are TGTGCCAGCAGTGCCTTACTTGGGGAGACCCAGTACTTC.

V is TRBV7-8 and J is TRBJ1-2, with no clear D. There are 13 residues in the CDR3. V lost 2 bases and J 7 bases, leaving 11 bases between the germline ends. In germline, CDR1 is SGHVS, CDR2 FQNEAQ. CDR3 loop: CASSLSPELGYTF. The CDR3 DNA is TGTGCCAGCAGCTTATCCCCGGAGCTTGGCTACACCTTC.

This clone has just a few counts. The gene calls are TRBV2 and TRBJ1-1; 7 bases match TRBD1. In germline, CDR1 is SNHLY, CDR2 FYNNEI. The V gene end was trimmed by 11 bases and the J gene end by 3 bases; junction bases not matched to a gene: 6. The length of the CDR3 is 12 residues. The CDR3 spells CASRRGHTEAFF. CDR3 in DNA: TGTGCCTCGAGAAGGGGGCACACTGAAGCTTTCTTT.

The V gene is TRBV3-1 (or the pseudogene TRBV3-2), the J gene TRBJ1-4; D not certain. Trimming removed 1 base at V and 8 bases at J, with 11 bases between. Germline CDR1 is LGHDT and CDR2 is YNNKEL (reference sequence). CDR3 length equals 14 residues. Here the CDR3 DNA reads TGTGCCAGCAGCCAAGTGACTCGAGGAGAAAAACTGTTTTTT. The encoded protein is CASSQVTRGEKLFF.